The 15 T cell receptor beta chains given below trace back to one sample, sequenced in a study of blood T cell repertoires in COVID-19. TCRdb keeps only in-frame clones here, not all; method: immunoSEQ multiplex PCR. The sample has around 160,000 clones; 80% to 90% are singletons. The sample comprised peripheral blood. The source of these receptors is a man between 60 and 75 years old with acute or convalescent COVID-19.

This chain joins TRBV14 and TRBJ2-5, with a weak D call TRBD2 (5 bases). In germline, CDR1 is SGHDN, CDR2 FVKESK. The CDR3 loop spans 12 amino acids. Trimming removed 4 bases from V and 5 bases from J, with 8 bases in between. The DNA of the CDR3 is TGTGCCAGCAGCCTAGCGTATGAGACCCAGTACTTC. Encoded protein: CASSLAYETQYF.

This chain connects TRBV9 to TRBJ2-1, with D perhaps matching TRBD1 (6 bases). This CDR3 contains 13 residues. With 0 bases removed from V and 9 bases from J, the gap between germline ends came to 10 bases. The germline gives CDR1 SGDLS, CDR2 YYNGEE. CDR3 in DNA: TGTGCCAGCAGCGTAGTGGGGGCTAGTGAGCAGTTCTTC. Translating gives CASSVVGASEQFF.

On this clone itself: A much larger clone sits a single nucleotide away, making a read error possible. J is TRBJ2-7 and V is TRBV28; no reliable D call. The CDR3 is made up of 12 amino acids. Germline V lookup: CDR1 MDHEN, CDR2 SYDVKM. V was clipped by 5 bases and J by 2 bases, with 7 bases between them. The CDR3 protein is CASSPRAYEQYF. As DNA, the CDR3 is TGTGCCAGCAGTCCCCGGGCCTACGAGCAGTACTTC.

V gene TRBV6-1 combines with J gene TRBJ1-6; D remains ambiguous. This CDR3 has 15 residues. Deletions cut 1 base from V and 9 bases from J, with 13 bases between. Germline-derived CDR1 and CDR2 are MNHNS and SASEGT. The CDR3 spells CASSEVGDLGSPLHF. The CDR3 region has the DNA TGTGCCAGCAGTGAAGTTGGAGACCTCGGTTCACCCCTCCACTTT.

The chain combines TRBV7-8 with TRBJ2-2, with D possibly matching TRBD2 (5 bases). The CDR3 loop spans 16 amino acids. Germline assignment: CDR1 SGHVS and CDR2 FQNEAQ. V shed 5 bases and J shed 4 bases, with 17 bases lying between them. The CDR3 DNA sequence: TGTGCCAGCAGCCCTGTGTTGAGACTACCCACCGGGGAGCTGTTTTTT. This encodes CASSPVLRLPTGELFF. Supplemented by reference TRBV7-8 and TRBJ2-2, the full variable domain reads GAGVSQSPRYKVAKRGQDVALRCDPISGHVSLFWYQQALGQGPEFLTYFQNEAQLDKSGLPSDRFFAERPEGSVSTLKIQRTQQEDSAVYLCASSPVLRLPTGELFFGEGSRLTVL.

The rearrangement links TRBV15 to TRBJ2-3, with D perhaps TRBD2 (5 bases). V lost 0 bases and J lost 8, with 9 bases in between. CDR3 length: 13 amino acids. The germline V gene has CDR1 LNHNV and CDR2 YYDKDF (reference sequence). The CDR3 loop reads CATSRDPAGTQYF. The DNA for the CDR3 is TGTGCCACCAGCAGAGATCCCGCGGGTACGCAGTATTTT.

Comments on this clone: At one end the junction does not follow the germline gene, possibly because of a read error. The chain links TRBV7-7 to TRBJ2-1; the match to TRBD2 covers 14 bases. The germline gives CDR1 SSHAT, CDR2 FNYEAQ (reference sequence). The CDR3 runs 16 residues. CDR3 protein: CASSLGTSGGGNEQFF. The CDR3 region has the DNA TGTGCTAGCAGCTTAGGGACTAGCGGGGGAGGGAATGAGCAGTTCTTC.

This clone was seen a single time. V gene TRBV3-1 (or the pseudogene TRBV3-2) combines with J gene TRBJ1-1, with D maybe TRBD1 (5 bases). Trimming left V 3 bases short and J 6 bases short, with 11 bases between. The CDR3 has 13 residues. From germline, CDR1 is LGHDT and CDR2 YNNKEL (reference sequence). The CDR3 region has the DNA TGTGCCAGCAGCCATGGACACCCTTCTGAAGCTTTCTTT. Translation gives CASSHGHPSEAFF.

The J gene is TRBJ1-1, the V gene TRBV2, with TRBD1 matching 8 bases. V lost 4 bases and J lost 5; bases outside the gene matches: 3. Germline V gene lookup returns CDR1 SNHLY and CDR2 FYNNEI. The CDR3 has 13 residues. CDR3 sequence: CASSGDRRTEAFF. CDR3 DNA sequence: TGTGCCAGCAGTGGGGACAGGAGAACTGAAGCTTTCTTT.

This clone was observed a handful of times. The CDR3 coding sequence is TGCAGCGTTGGGACAGGTGCCCCGTCGGGCTACACCTTC. It codes for CSVGTGAPSGYTF. The chain uses TRBV29-1 and TRBJ1-2, with TRBD1 identical over 7 bases. The CDR3 runs 13 residues. J was trimmed by 8 bases and V by 4 bases; bases with no gene match: 10. Germline CDR1 SQVTM, CDR2 ANQGSEA.

The CDR3 sequence is CASSDWQGAGPPEAFF. The CDR3 DNA reads TGTGCCAGCAGCGACTGGCAGGGGGCAGGACCCCCTGAAGCTTTCTTT. This chain links TRBV7-6 with TRBJ1-1; 8 bases are a match to TRBD1. J lost 6 bases, V lost 5 bases, and 14 bases had no gene match. Germline CDR1 reads SGHVS; CDR2 reads FNYEAQ. This CDR3 contains 16 residues.

The rearrangement links TRBV3-1 (or the pseudogene TRBV3-2) to TRBJ2-3; no clear D gene. The length of the CDR3 is 12 residues. V was cut by 1 base and J by 4 bases, with 3 bases left in between. CDR1 and CDR2 from the germline V gene are LGHDT and YNNKEL (reference sequence). CDR3 DNA sequence: TGTGCCAGCAGCCAAGTATCAGATACGCAGTATTTT. Its protein is CASSQVSDTQYF.

The sample holds one count of this clone. This chain joins TRBV14 and TRBJ2-3, with 10 nucleotides matching TRBD2. This CDR3 spans 18 amino acids. Germline CDR1 SGHDN, CDR2 FVKESK. The ends lost 4 bases at V and 1 base at J; junction bases unmatched: 11. CDR3 region: CASSPKGASGSRTDTQYF. In DNA, the CDR3 is TGTGCCAGCAGCCCCAAGGGGGCTAGCGGGAGCCGCACAGATACGCAGTATTTT.

This clone was picked up one time. The CDR3 loop reads CASSDSSGSGNEQFF. CDR3 nucleotides: TGTGCCAGCAGTGACTCCAGCGGGAGTGGGAATGAGCAGTTCTTC. The rearrangement joins TRBV6-4 to TRBJ2-1, with 8 nucleotides matching TRBD2. This CDR3 is 15 amino acids long. V lost 0 bases, J lost 7 bases, and 5 bases stayed unmatched. Looked up from germline, CDR1 is MRHNA and CDR2 is SNTAGT.

The chain links TRBV29-1 to TRBJ1-2; a possible D gene is TRBD1 (6 bases). This CDR3 is built from 12 residues. V dropped 4 bases and J dropped 8 bases, with 14 bases sitting between them. Germline lookup yields CDR1 SQVTM and CDR2 ANQGSEA. CDR3 sequence reads: CSVAQQGGGYTF. The CDR3 region has the DNA TGCAGCGTTGCTCAACAGGGTGGCGGCTACACCTTC.